Listed below are T cell receptor beta chains from one sample, sequenced in a study of low-dose radiotherapy and immunotherapy resistance in tumors. TCRdb called the reads again in MiXCR, with one record for every CDR3 protein. The table records approximately 84,000 distinct CDR3 sequences, about 17% of them present only once. Sequenced here: PBMCs, sampled after low-dose radiotherapy plus immunotherapy. The source of these receptors is a male donor with prostate cancer. CDR3s include the opening cysteine and the closing phenylalanine or tryptophan. Fields, in order: J gene, D gene, clone size, V gene, CDR3 DNA, CDR3 protein. A D gene is named only where the DNA matches it firmly. Some rows mark clone size as missing; the rest say once, few, many or name a class of expanded clone.

>TRBJ2-6|-|many|TRBV12-3/TRBV12-4
TGTGCCAGCAGTAGCTCTGGGGCCAACGTCCTGACTTTC
CASSSSGANVLTF
>TRBJ2-7|TRBD2|many|TRBV7-6
TGTGCCAGCAGCTATGGGGCGGGAGGGCCTGACGAGCAGTACTTC
CASSYGAGGPDEQYF
>TRBJ1-1|TRBD1|many|TRBV5-4
TGTGCCAGCAGCACCGGACAGGGGAGGGACACTGAAGCTTTCTTT
CASSTGQGRDTEAFF
>TRBJ2-2|-|many|TRBV11-2
TGTGCCAGCAGAGGGGGTGCCGGGACTTCAGACCGGGTAGCCGGGGAGCTGTTTTTT
CASRGGAGTSDRVAGELFF
>TRBJ2-3|TRBD2|-|TRBV28
TGTGCCAGCAGTTCTTCAGCTAGCGGGAGCGTAGATACGCAGTATTTT
CASSSSASGSVDTQYF
>TRBJ2-1|-|many|TRBV20-1
TGCAGTGCTACACACGGGAGTATAGACAATGAGCAGTTCTTC
CSATHGSIDNEQFF
>TRBJ2-2|-|many|TRBV6-6
TGTGCCAGCAGTGGGGGGAGGACGGTAAACACCGGGGAGCTGTTTTTT
CASSGGRTVNTGELFF
>TRBJ1-3|-|many|TRBV12-3/TRBV12-4
TGTGCCAGCAGTTGGAGGTCATTCGCTGGAAACACCATATATTTT
CASSWRSFAGNTIYF
>TRBJ1-5|TRBD1|many|TRBV29-1
TGCAGCGTTCGGACAGGGGGTGGTCAGCCCCAGCATTTT
CSVRTGGGQPQHF
>TRBJ2-2|-|many|TRBV4-3
TGCGCCAGCAGCCAAGATCAGCTGGTCACCGGGGAGCTGTTTTTT
CASSQDQLVTGELFF
>TRBJ2-1|-|many|TRBV6-2/TRBV6-3
TGTGCCTGCCGGGCCAGAAACCCCTACAATGAGCAGTTCTTC
CACRARNPYNEQFF
>TRBJ2-5|-|few|TRBV30
TGTGCCTGGAGTCCCCAAGGGGGTTCCCGAATCATTACGCAAGAGACCCAGTACTTC
CAWSPQGGSRIITQETQYF
>TRBJ2-1|TRBD2|few|TRBV5-1
TGCGCCAGCAGTCCTACCGGGACTAGCGGCAATGAGCAGTTCTTC
CASSPTGTSGNEQFF
>TRBJ2-5|-|many|TRBV6-2/TRBV6-3
TGTGCCAGCAGTTCCAGGACAGTACAAGAGACCCAGTACTTC
CASSSRTVQETQYF
>TRBJ2-7|-|many|TRBV20-1
TGCAGTGCTATCCCACAGGGTTACGAGCAGTACTTC
CSAIPQGYEQYF
>TRBJ2-1|TRBD2|many|TRBV6-5
TGTGCCAGCAGCTACCGACTAGCCAATGAGCAGTTCTTC
CASSYRLANEQFF
>TRBJ2-2|-|many|TRBV11-2
TGTGCCAGCAGAAGCCTCTCCGCTGGACGCGGAGCGAACACCGGGGAGCTGTTTTTT
CASRSLSAGRGANTGELFF
>TRBJ2-3|-|many|TRBV12-3/TRBV12-4
TGTGCCAGCAGTCCAAAGGAGTTGGCAGATACGCAGTATTTT
CASSPKELADTQYF
>TRBJ2-3|TRBD2|many|TRBV20-1
TGCAGTGCTAGAGAAGTAGCGGGCTATACGCAGTATTTT
CSAREVAGYTQYF
>TRBJ2-6|-|many|TRBV7-8
TGTGCCAGCAAAGAGGGGACCGGGGCCAACGTCCTGACTTTC
CASKEGTGANVLTF
>TRBJ2-6|TRBD1|few|TRBV24-1
TGTGCCACCAGTGACACCGGGACAGGGGCTGGGGCCAACGTCCTGACTTTC
CATSDTGTGAGANVLTF
>TRBJ2-7|-|many|TRBV7-2
TGTGCCAGCAGCTTATATCAGACCTACGAGCAGTACTTC
CASSLYQTYEQYF
>TRBJ2-1|-|many|TRBV27
TGTGCCAGCATTATCCCGCGGGGTAGTTCCAATGAGCAGTTCTTC
CASIIPRGSSNEQFF
>TRBJ1-5|-|many|TRBV10-3
TGTGCCATCAGCGACGGGACGGACAATCAGCCCCAGCATTTT
CAISDGTDNQPQHF
>TRBJ2-5|-|-|TRBV7-9
TGTGCCAGCAGCTCATTAGCGCGCCAGTGGGAAGAGACCCAGTACTTC
CASSSLARQWEETQYF
>TRBJ2-2|-|many|TRBV27
TGTGCCAGCAGTTTATTCGGCGGGGAGCTGTTTTTT
CASSLFGGELFF
>TRBJ1-5|-|many|TRBV5-1
TGCGCCAGCAGCCCCGAGGGGGGTAGCAATCAGCCCCAGCATTTT
CASSPEGGSNQPQHF
>TRBJ2-5|TRBD2|many|TRBV5-1
TGCGCCAGCAGCTCGACTAGCGGAGCGTACCAAGAGACCCAGTACTTC
CASSSTSGAYQETQYF
>TRBJ2-1|TRBD2|many|TRBV5-1
TGCGCCAGCGGACTAGCGGGACCGAGCTCCTACAATGAGCAGTTCTTC
CASGLAGPSSYNEQFF
>TRBJ1-5|-|many|TRBV6-1
TGTGCCAGCAGTGAACGTCAAGGGTGGTCTAGCAATCAGCCCCAGCATTTT
CASSERQGWSSNQPQHF
>TRBJ2-7|-|many|TRBV7-2
TGTGCCAGCAGCTTAGTTGCAGGCCCCGGCGAGCAGTACTTC
CASSLVAGPGEQYF
>TRBJ2-1|-|many|TRBV2
TGTGCCGGCGGGGTAGCGGACATCGGGAATGAGCAGTTCTTC
CAGGVADIGNEQFF
>TRBJ1-1|-|many|TRBV28
TGTGCCAGCAGTTTTATCACCCCTGGGGGGAGGGCTTTCTTT
CASSFITPGGRAFF
>TRBJ2-2|-|many|TRBV7-9
TGTGCCAGCAGTCCCCGTTTCACCGGGGAGCTGTTTTTT
CASSPRFTGELFF
>TRBJ2-5|-|many|TRBV5-1
TGCGCCAGCAGCTTGGACAGGGTTGAGACCCAGTACTTC
CASSLDRVETQYF
>TRBJ2-7|TRBD2|-|TRBV6-1
TGTGCCAGCACCACATATCTAGCGGGAGATTCCTACGAGCAGTACTTC
CASTTYLAGDSYEQYF
>TRBJ1-2|-|-|TRBV5-1
TGCGCCAGCAGCACGGGGTTTGGTGGCTACACCTTC
CASSTGFGGYTF
>TRBJ1-1|-|many|TRBV20-1
TGCAGTGCTAGACCGAGTTTTGGGGGTGAAGCTTTCTTT
CSARPSFGGEAFF
>TRBJ1-1|-|-|TRBV19
TGTGCCAGTAGTTTTGTCGAGGGAAGGAACACTGAAGCTTTCTTT
CASSFVEGRNTEAFF
>TRBJ1-6|TRBD1|many|TRBV28
TGTGCCAGCAGACCTGACAGGGGGAATTCACCCCTCCACTTT
CASRPDRGNSPLHF
>TRBJ2-3|-|many|TRBV12-3/TRBV12-4
TGTGCCAGCAGCCCGGGACACGTGGCAGATACGCAGTATTTT
CASSPGHVADTQYF
>TRBJ2-1|-|many|TRBV5-1
TGCGCCAGCAGCTTGGCTCTAGCGCTACCCGATGAGCAGTTCTTC
CASSLALALPDEQFF
>TRBJ2-1|TRBD2|many|TRBV5-1
TGCGCCAGCAGGTTGGGGCTAGCGGAGATCAATGAGCAGTTCTTC
CASRLGLAEINEQFF
>TRBJ2-3|TRBD2|-|TRBV5-4
TGTGCCAGCAGCTTGTGGACTAGCGGCACAGATACGCAGTATTTT
CASSLWTSGTDTQYF
>TRBJ1-1|-|few|TRBV18
TGTGCCAGCTCACCGGGAGCTGAAGCTTTCTTT
CASSPGAEAFF
>TRBJ1-1|-|many|TRBV24-1
TGTGCCACCAAGAATAGGGAGAACACTGAAGCTTTCTTT
CATKNRENTEAFF
>TRBJ2-5|-|many|TRBV5-1
TGCGCCAGCGAGTTCGGGAGTGGTGAGACCCAGTACTTC
CASEFGSGETQYF
>TRBJ1-5|-|many|TRBV18
TGTGCCAGCTCACCACCGGGGATGGTTCAGCCCCAGCATTTT
CASSPPGMVQPQHF
>TRBJ1-2|-|many|TRBV20-1
TGCAGTGCTATTCCCCCAGGGCTGGGGGGCTACACCTTC
CSAIPPGLGGYTF
>TRBJ2-2|TRBD2|many|TRBV2
TGTGCCAGTTCGGGACTAGATAACACCGGGGAGCTGTTTTTT
CASSGLDNTGELFF
>TRBJ1-2|-|few|TRBV11-2
TGTGCCAGCAGCTTGGGACTGCTTTCTAACTATGGCTACACCTTC
CASSLGLLSNYGYTF